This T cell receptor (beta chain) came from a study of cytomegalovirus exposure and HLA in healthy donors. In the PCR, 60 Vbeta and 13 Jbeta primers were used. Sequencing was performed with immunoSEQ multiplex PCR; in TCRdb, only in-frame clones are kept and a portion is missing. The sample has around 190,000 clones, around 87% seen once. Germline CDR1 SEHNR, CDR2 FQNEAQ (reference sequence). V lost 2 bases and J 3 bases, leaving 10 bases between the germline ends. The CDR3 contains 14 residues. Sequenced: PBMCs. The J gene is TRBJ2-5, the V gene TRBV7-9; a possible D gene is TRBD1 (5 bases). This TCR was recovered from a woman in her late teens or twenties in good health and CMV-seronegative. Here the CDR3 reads CASSLTQTEETQYF. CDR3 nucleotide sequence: TGTGCCAGCAGCTTAACCCAGACAGAAGAGACCCAGTACTTC.